The rows below give T cell receptor beta chains drawn from one sample of a study of Ad26.COV2.S vaccination and SARS-CoV-2 variants. The assay was immunoSEQ multiplex PCR, and TCRdb's table has in-frame clones only and misses some. The sample lists 350,000 to 500,000 clones; about 88% were seen once. Material: peripheral blood, obtained in a trial of Ad26.COV2.S vaccine versus placebo. Receptors originate from a person aged 18-60 years who received the Ad26.COV2.S COVID-19 vaccine or a placebo. CDR3s include the opening cysteine and the closing phenylalanine or tryptophan. A D gene is named only where the DNA matches it firmly. Not every row has a clone size; where given, it reads once, few, many or a size class.

v_gene	d_gene	abundance	j_gene	CDR3aa	CDR3nt
TRBV5-1	NA	NA	TRBJ2-1	CASREVGVGQEQFF	TGCGCCAGCAGGGAGGTGGGGGTTGGCCAAGAGCAGTTCTTC
TRBV4-3	NA	NA	TRBJ1-2	CASSQNRAIEGYTF	TGCGCCAGCAGCCAAAACAGGGCGATTGAGGGCTACACCTTC
TRBV7-2	NA	NA	TRBJ1-2	CASSFLTSYGYTF	TGTGCCAGCAGCTTTTTGACCAGCTATGGCTACACCTTC
TRBV5-4	NA	NA	TRBJ2-3	CASSPGTTDTQYF	TGTGCCAGCAGCCCTGGGACCACAGATACGCAGTATTTT
TRBV4-3	NA	NA	TRBJ1-2	CASSPLPRGYGYTF	TGCGCCAGCAGCCCTCTTCCCAGGGGCTATGGCTACACCTTC
TRBV27	TRBD1	NA	TRBJ1-6	CASSFLPPTGSYNSPLHF	TGTGCCAGCAGTTTCCTACCCCCGACAGGGAGCTATAATTCACCCCTCCACTTT
TRBV18	NA	few	TRBJ1-5	CASSPPRGVGYSNQPQHF	TGTGCCAGCTCACCACCGCGGGGTGTCGGATATAGCAATCAGCCCCAGCATTTT
TRBV11-2	NA	NA	TRBJ1-5	CASSPVRDQPQHF	TGTGCCAGCAGCCCAGTGAGGGATCAGCCCCAGCATTTT
TRBV5-1	NA	NA	TRBJ1-6	CASSLELSGGDNSPLHF	TGCGCCAGCAGCTTGGAGCTGTCGGGGGGGGATAATTCACCCCTCCACTTT
TRBV30	TRBD1	NA	TRBJ1-5	CAWGVRGDQPQHF	TGTGCCTGGGGGGTCAGGGGGGATCAGCCCCAGCATTTT
TRBV9	NA	few	TRBJ1-3	CASSVDLGFSGNTIYF	TGTGCCAGCAGCGTAGATCTTGGGTTCTCTGGAAACACCATATATTTT
TRBV9	NA	once	TRBJ2-1	CASSVEGRGRDYNEQFF	TGTGCCAGCAGCGTAGAAGGGAGGGGGAGGGATTACAATGAGCAGTTCTTC
TRBV27	TRBD1	NA	TRBJ1-4	CASSQTGGVGYEKLFF	TGTGCCAGCAGTCAGACAGGGGGCGTCGGGTATGAAAAACTGTTTTTT
TRBV2	TRBD2	once	TRBJ2-5	CASSLTSGTFQETQYF	TGTGCCAGCAGCCTTACTAGCGGAACATTCCAAGAGACCCAGTACTTC
TRBV6-5	NA	NA	TRBJ2-1	CASTPLVASGIPKFF	NA
TRBV7-2	TRBD1	NA	TRBJ1-5	CASSPGQGAIGQPQHF	TGTGCCAGCAGCCCCGGACAGGGGGCTATAGGTCAGCCCCAGCATTTT
TRBV18	NA	NA	TRBJ2-3	CASSPEADITDTQYF	TGTGCCAGCTCACCTGAAGCGGATATCACAGATACGCAGTATTTT
TRBV7-6	NA	NA	TRBJ2-1	CASSPLGGTNYNEQFF	TGTGCCAGCAGCCCCTTGGGTGGGACCAACTACAATGAGCAGTTCTTC
TRBV6-2/TRBV6-3	NA	NA	TRBJ1-5	CASSYSLVTGRNQPQHF	TGTGCCAGCAGTTACTCTCTGGTTACAGGGCGCAATCAGCCCCAGCATTTT
TRBV25-1	TRBD2	NA	TRBJ2-5	CATPGEPSGGLNQETQYF	TGTGCCACGCCAGGGGAGCCTAGCGGGGGCCTAAATCAAGAGACCCAGTACTTC
TRBV10-2	NA	NA	TRBJ2-2	CASSEISFGDGELFF	TGCGCCAGCAGTGAGATCTCCTTTGGGGACGGGGAGCTGTTTTTT
TRBV27	NA	NA	TRBJ2-5	CASSLGGGETQYF	TGTGCCAGCAGTTTAGGGGGTGGAGAGACCCAGTACTTC
TRBV7-2	NA	NA	TRBJ1-4	CASSSRGVGEKLFF	TGTGCCAGCAGCTCTAGGGGAGTAGGGGAAAAACTGTTTTTT
TRBV7-2	TRBD2	NA	TRBJ2-5	CASSIAGLVRETQYF	TGTGCCAGCAGCATCGCCGGACTAGTTCGAGAGACCCAGTACTTC
TRBV3-1/TRBV3-2	TRBD1	NA	TRBJ2-5	CASGPGQVETQYF	TGTGCCAGCGGCCCGGGACAGGTCGAGACCCAGTACTTC
TRBV27	NA	NA	TRBJ2-2	CASSRRDRKTGELFF	TGTGCCAGCAGCCGGAGGGACAGAAAGACCGGGGAGCTGTTTTTT
TRBV4-3	NA	NA	TRBJ1-3	CASSRVRGPGNTIYF	TGCGCCAGCAGCCGGGTTCGGGGTCCTGGAAACACCATATATTTT